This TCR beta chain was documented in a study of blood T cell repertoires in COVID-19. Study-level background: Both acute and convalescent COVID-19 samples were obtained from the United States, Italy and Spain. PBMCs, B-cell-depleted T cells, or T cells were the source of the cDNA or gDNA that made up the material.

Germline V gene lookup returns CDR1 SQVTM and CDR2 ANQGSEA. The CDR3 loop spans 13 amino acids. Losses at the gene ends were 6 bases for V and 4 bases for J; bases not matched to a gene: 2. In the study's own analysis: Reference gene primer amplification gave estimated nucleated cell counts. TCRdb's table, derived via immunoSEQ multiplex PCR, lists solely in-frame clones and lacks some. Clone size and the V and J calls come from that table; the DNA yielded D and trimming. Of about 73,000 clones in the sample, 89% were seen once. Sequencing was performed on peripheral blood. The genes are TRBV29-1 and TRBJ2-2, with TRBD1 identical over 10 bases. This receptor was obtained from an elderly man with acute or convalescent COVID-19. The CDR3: CSVRQGATGELFF. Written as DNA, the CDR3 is TGCAGCGTAAGACAGGGGGCCACCGGGGAGCTGTTTTTT.